This TCR beta chain was observed in a study of blood T cell repertoires in COVID-19. Overall study context: Researchers got acute and convalescent COVID-19 samples from the United States, Italy and Spain. From T cells, B-cell-depleted T cells, or PBMCs came the material, which was cDNA or gDNA.

Assay used: immunoSEQ multiplex PCR; TCRdb lists only in-frame clones, some missing. The table records around 72,000 clones, 75% to 90% of them present only once. There are 13 residues in the CDR3. Germline assignment: CDR1 SGHAT and CDR2 FQNNGV. Trimming left V 2 bases short and J 5 bases short, with 9 bases between. The material sequenced was peripheral blood. The V and J genes are TRBV11-2 and TRBJ1-1; D perhaps matches TRBD1 (6 bases). The clonotype was recovered from a man between 50 and 59 years old with active COVID-19. CDR3 protein: CASSLHGQTEAFF. CDR3 nucleotides: TGTGCCAGCAGCTTACACGGACAGACTGAAGCTTTCTTT.